What follows are 8 T cell receptor beta chains derived from one specimen sequenced in a study of human T cells and chemical hapten exposure. TCRdb redid the calling of the RACE reads with MiXCR, one entry per CDR3 protein. The sample has about 140,000 distinct CDR3 sequences, 12% seen once. Sample time point: patch test 2, 6 weeks after DPC sensitization. Described treatment: therapeutic diphenylcyclopropenone sensitization with weekly scalp DPC. The source was whole blood, collected in connection with sensitization to the hapten diphenylcyclopropenone (DPC). The receptors shown here come from a woman aged 45-65 years with alopecia areata. Some clones in this sample may be carry-over from other donors' samples.

The rearrangement uses TRBV6-5 and TRBJ2-7, with TRBD1 matching 11 bases. Germline trimming cut 6 bases from V and 2 bases from J; bases unmatched to any gene: 6. The CDR3 consists of 15 residues. From germline, CDR1 is MNHEY and CDR2 SVGAGI. CDR3 protein: CASRSGTGGAYEQYF. The CDR3 nucleotides are TGTGCCAGCAGATCCGGGACAGGGGGTGCCTACGAGCAGTACTTC.

V gene TRBV9 combines with J gene TRBJ2-3; D may be TRBD1 (5 bases). Germline CDR1 and CDR2: SGDLS and YYNGEE. The CDR3 is made up of 13 amino acids. V gave up 6 bases and J gave up 2 bases, with 10 bases separating them. CDR3 bases: TGTGCCAGCAATCAGGGTCCCACAGATACGCAGTATTTT. Protein sequence: CASNQGPTDTQYF.

This clonotype was seen a handful of times. The chain uses TRBV12-3 or TRBV12-4 and TRBJ2-1; no reliable D call. The CDR3 sequence is 9 residues long. Trimming removed 5 bases from V and 11 bases from J, with 4 bases in between. Written as DNA, the CDR3 is TGTGCCAGCAGTCCCCAGCAGTTCTTC. Residues: CASSPQQFF.

The chain employs TRBV18 and TRBJ1-1; D is unclear. The V end was cut by 4 bases, the J end by 11 bases, with 17 bases between. CDR3 length: 13 residues. Germline V lookup: CDR1 KGHSH, CDR2 LQKENI. CDR3: CASSLRASPAAFF. In DNA, the CDR3 is TGTGCCAGCTCACTACGGGCCTCACCAGCCGCTTTCTTT.

A few counts support this clonotype. The V and J genes are TRBV2 and TRBJ1-2; tentative D call: TRBD1 (6 bases). The CDR3 is made up of 13 amino acids. CDR1 is SNHLY and CDR2 is FYNNEI in the germline V gene. Trimming left V 7 bases short and J 2 bases short, with 11 bases between. CDR3 nucleotides: TGTGCCAGCACCCCCGGACAGAACTATGGCTACACCTTC. Protein: CASTPGQNYGYTF.

The V gene is TRBV4-3, the J gene TRBJ2-5; no reliable D call. Germline CDR1 LGHNA, CDR2 YSLEER. Trimming took 4 bases from V and 6 from J, leaving 12 bases between them. The CDR3 has 13 amino acids. The CDR3 bases are TGCGCCAGCAGCCCTACCTACAGTCAGACCCAGTACTTC. Amino acids: CASSPTYSQTQYF.

This clonotype showed up just a few times. The chain is built from TRBV11-2 and TRBJ2-1, with TRBD2 matching 8 bases. The CDR3 contains 13 residues. Trimming removed 6 bases from V and 9 bases from J; junction bases left unmatched: 7. Germline values: CDR1 SGHAT, CDR2 FQNNGV. CDR3 in DNA: TGTGCCAGCAGGAGCGGGAGAGAGCTTGAGCAGTTCTTC. Its translation: CASRSGRELEQFF.

The chain couples TRBV5-4 to TRBJ2-4, with TRBD2 identical over 14 bases. The CDR3 loop spans 16 amino acids. Per germline, CDR1 SGHNT and CDR2 YYREEE (reference sequence). The trim removed 3 bases at V and 8 bases at J, leaving 7 bases unmatched. The chain's CDR3 is CASSSGTSGSTDIQYF. The CDR3 DNA reads as TGTGCCAGCAGCTCCGGGACTAGCGGGAGTACTGACATTCAGTACTTC.